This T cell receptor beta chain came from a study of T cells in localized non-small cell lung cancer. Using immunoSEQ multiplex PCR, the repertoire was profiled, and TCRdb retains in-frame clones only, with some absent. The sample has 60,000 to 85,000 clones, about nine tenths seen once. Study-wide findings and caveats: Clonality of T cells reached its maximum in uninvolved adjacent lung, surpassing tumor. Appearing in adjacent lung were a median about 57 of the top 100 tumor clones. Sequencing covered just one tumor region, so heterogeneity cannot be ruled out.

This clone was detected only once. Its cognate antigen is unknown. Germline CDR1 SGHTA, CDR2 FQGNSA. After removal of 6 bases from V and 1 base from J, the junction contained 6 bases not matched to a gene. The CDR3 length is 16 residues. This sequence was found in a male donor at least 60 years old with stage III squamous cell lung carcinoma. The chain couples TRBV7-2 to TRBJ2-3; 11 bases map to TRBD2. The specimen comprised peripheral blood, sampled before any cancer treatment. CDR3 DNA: TGTGCCAGCAGTCGTAGCGGGGGGGCAGGCACAGATACGCAGTATTTT. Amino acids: CASSRSGGAGTDTQYF.